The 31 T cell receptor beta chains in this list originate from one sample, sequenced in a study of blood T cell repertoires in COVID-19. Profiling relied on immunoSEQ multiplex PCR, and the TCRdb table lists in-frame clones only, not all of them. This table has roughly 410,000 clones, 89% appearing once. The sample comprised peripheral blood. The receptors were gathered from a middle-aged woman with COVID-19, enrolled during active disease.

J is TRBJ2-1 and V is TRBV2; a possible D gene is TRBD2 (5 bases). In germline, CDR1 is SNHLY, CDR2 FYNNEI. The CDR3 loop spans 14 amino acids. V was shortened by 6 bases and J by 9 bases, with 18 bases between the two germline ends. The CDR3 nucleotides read TGTGCCAGCAGAACTAGGACTGGACCCGGTGAGCAGTTCTTC. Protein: CASRTRTGPGEQFF. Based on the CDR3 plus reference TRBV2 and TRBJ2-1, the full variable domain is EPEVTQTPSHQVTQMGQEVILRCVPISNHLYFYWYRQILGQKVEFLVSFYNNEISEKSEIFDDQFSVERPDGSNFTLKIRSTKLEDSAMYFCASRTRTGPGEQFFGPGTRLTVL.

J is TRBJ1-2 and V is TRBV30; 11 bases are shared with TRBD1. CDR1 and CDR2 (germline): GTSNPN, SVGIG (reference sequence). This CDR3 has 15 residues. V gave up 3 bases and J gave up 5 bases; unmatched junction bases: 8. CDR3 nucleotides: TGTGCCTGGAGACCCTCGGGACAGGGGGGTTATGGCTACACCTTC. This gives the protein CAWRPSGQGGYGYTF.

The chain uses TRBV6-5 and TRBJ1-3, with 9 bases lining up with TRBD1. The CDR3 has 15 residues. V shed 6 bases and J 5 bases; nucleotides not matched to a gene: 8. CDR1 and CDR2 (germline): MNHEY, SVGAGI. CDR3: CASRATGQGRNTIYF. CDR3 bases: TGTGCCAGCAGGGCCACCGGACAGGGGCGAAACACCATATATTTT.

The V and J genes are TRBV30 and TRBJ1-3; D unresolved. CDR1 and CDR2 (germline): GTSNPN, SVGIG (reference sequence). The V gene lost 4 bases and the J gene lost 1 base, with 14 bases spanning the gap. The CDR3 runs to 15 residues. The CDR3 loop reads CAWMADGSSGNTIYF. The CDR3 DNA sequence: TGTGCCTGGATGGCTGACGGGTCGTCTGGAAACACCATATATTTT.

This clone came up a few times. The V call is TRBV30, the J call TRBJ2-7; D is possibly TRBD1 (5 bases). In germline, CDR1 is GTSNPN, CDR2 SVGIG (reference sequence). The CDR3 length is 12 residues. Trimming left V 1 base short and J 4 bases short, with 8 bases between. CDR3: CAWSGTGYEQYF. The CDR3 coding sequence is TGTGCCTGGAGTGGCACAGGTTACGAGCAGTACTTC.

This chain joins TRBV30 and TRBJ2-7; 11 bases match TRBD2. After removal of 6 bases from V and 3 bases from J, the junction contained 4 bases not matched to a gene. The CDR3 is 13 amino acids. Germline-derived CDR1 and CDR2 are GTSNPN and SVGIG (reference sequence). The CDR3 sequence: CACGTSGNYEQYF. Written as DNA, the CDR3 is TGTGCCTGCGGGACTAGCGGAAACTACGAGCAGTACTTC.

Here the CDR3 reads CASSVGDSTDTQYF. Written as DNA, the CDR3 is TGTGCCAGCAGCGTGGGGGACAGTACTGATACGCAGTATTTT. This chain connects TRBV9 to TRBJ2-3, with 7 bases matching TRBD1. Per the germline V gene, CDR1 is SGDLS and CDR2 is YYNGEE. With 2 bases clipped from V and 6 bases from J, the junction kept 6 bases outside the gene matches. This CDR3 is built from 14 residues.

The DNA for the CDR3 is TGCGCCAGCAGCCGAACTACGAGCTCCTACGAGCAGTACTTC. This gives the protein CASSRTTSSYEQYF. The rearrangement links TRBV4-3 to TRBJ2-7, with no clear D. The ends were cut back, 4 bases at V and 0 bases at J, with 10 bases in the middle. The CDR3 consists of 14 residues. Per germline, CDR1 LGHNA and CDR2 YSLEER.

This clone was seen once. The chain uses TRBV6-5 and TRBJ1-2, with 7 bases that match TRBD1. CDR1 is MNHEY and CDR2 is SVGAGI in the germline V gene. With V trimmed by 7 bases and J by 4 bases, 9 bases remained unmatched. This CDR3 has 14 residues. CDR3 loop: CASTFQGEGYGYTF. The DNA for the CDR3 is TGTGCCAGCACTTTCCAGGGGGAAGGCTATGGCTACACCTTC.

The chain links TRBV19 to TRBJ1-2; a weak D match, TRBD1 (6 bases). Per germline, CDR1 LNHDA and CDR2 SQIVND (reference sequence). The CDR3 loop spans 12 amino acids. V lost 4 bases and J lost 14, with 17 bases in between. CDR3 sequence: CASSTRGFYMTF. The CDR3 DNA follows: TGTGCCAGTAGTACAAGGGGGTTCTACATGACCTTC.

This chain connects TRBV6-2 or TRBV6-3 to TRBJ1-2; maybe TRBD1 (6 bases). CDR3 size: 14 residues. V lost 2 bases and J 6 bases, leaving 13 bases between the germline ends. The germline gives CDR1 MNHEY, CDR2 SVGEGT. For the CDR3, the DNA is TGTGCCAGCAGTTACCCACTACAGGGAGATGGCTACACCTTC. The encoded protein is CASSYPLQGDGYTF.

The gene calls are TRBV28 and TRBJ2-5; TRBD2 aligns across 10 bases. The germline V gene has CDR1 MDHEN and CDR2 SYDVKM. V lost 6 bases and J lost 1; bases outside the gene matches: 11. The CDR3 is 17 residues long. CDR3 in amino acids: CASSPRKLAGPQETQYF. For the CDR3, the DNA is TGTGCCAGCAGCCCGCGGAAACTAGCGGGACCCCAAGAGACCCAGTACTTC.

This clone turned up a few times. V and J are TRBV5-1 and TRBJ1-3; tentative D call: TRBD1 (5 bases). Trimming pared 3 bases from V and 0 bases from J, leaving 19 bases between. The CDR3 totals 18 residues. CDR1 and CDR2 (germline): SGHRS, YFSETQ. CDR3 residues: CASSWTKSGGNSGNTIYF. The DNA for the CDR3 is TGCGCCAGCAGCTGGACTAAGTCGGGGGGGAACTCTGGAAACACCATATATTTT.

In DNA form, the CDR3 reads TGTGCCAGCGGTTTAATCCGGGAGGGGATGCAAGAGACCCAGTACTTC. Its translation: CASGLIREGMQETQYF. This chain connects TRBV4-2 to TRBJ2-5, with 8 positions matching TRBD2. CDR1 LGHNA and CDR2 YNFKEQ come from the germline V gene. With V trimmed by 8 bases and J by 2 bases, 13 bases remained unmatched. This CDR3 contains 16 residues.

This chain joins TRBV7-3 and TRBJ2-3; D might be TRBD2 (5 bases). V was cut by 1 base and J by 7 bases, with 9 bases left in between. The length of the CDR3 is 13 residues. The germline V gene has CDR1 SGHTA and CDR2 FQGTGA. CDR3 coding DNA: TGTGCCAGCAGCTTAAGTCTAGCTCATACGCAGTATTTT. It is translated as CASSLSLAHTQYF.

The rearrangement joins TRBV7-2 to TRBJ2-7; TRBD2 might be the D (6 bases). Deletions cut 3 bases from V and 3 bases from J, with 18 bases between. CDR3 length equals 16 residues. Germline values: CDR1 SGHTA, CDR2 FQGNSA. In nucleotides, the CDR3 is TGTGCCAGCAGCTTGGCCGTAAGCGGGCTTCTCTACGAGCAGTACTTC. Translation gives CASSLAVSGLLYEQYF.

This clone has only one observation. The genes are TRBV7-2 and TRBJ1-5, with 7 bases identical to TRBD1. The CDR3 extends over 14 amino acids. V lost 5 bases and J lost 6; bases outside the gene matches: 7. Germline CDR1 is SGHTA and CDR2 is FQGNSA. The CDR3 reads CASSQQGQRQPQHF. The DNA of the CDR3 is TGTGCCAGCAGCCAACAGGGGCAGCGTCAGCCCCAGCATTTT.

The CDR3 reads CASARDSPSGNTIYF. The CDR3 coding sequence is TGTGCCAGTGCTCGGGACTCTCCTTCTGGAAACACCATATATTTT. This chain uses TRBV6-5 with TRBJ1-3; tentatively, D is TRBD1 (5 bases). Germline loops: CDR1 MNHEY, CDR2 SVGAGI. The CDR3 spans 15 residues. Trimming took 9 bases from V and 1 from J, leaving 16 bases between them.

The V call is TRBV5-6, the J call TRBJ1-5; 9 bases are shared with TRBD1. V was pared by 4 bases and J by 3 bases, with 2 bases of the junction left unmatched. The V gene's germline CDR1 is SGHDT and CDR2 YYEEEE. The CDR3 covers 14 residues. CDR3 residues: CASSGTGSNQPQHF. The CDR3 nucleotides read TGTGCCAGCAGCGGGACAGGGTCCAATCAGCCCCAGCATTTT.

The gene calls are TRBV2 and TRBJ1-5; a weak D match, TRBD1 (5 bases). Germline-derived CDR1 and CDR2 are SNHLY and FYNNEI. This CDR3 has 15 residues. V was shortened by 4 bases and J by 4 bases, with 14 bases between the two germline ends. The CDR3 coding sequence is TGTGCCAGCAGTGCTCTTGGTGGGGCAAATCAGCCCCAGCATTTT. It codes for CASSALGGANQPQHF.

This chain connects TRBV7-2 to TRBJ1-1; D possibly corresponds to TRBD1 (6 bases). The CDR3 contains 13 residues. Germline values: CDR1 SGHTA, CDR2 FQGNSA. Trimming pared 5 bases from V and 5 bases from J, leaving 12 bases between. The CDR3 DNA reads TGTGCCAGCAGCAGCGACAGGTTGACTGAAGCTTTCTTT. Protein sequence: CASSSDRLTEAFF.

CDR3 nucleotide sequence: TGTGCCAGCACTTGGGAGGGGTTCAATCAGCCCCAGCATTTT. Translated, it gives CASTWEGFNQPQHF. The rearrangement joins TRBV5-8 to TRBJ1-5; possible D gene TRBD1, 5 bases. The CDR3 is 14 amino acids. Trimming shortened V by 6 bases and J by 3 bases, and 13 bases separated the two germline ends. The germline V gene encodes CDR1 SGHTS and CDR2 YDEGEE.

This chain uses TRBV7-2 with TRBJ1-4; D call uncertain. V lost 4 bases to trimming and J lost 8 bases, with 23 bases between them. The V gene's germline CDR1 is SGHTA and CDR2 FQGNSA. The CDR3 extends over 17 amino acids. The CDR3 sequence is CASSSGLPLRVTEKLFF. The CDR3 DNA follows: TGTGCCAGCAGCTCCGGCCTCCCACTGAGGGTGACGGAAAAACTGTTTTTT.

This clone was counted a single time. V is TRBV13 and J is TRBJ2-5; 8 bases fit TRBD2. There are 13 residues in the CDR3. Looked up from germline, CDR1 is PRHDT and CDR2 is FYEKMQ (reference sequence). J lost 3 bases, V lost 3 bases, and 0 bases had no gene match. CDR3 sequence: CASSLTSEETQYF. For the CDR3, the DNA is TGTGCCAGCAGCTTGACTAGCGAAGAGACCCAGTACTTC.

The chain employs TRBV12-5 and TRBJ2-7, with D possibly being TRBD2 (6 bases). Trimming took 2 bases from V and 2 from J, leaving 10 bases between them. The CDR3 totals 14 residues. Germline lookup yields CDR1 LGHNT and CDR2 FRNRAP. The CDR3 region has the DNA TGTGCTAGTGGTTTGTGGCGGGGACCCTACGAGCAGTACTTC. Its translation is CASGLWRGPYEQYF.

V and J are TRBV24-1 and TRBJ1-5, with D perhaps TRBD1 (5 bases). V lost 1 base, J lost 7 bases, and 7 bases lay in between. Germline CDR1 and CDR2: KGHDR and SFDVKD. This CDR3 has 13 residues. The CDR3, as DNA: TGTGCCACCAGTGATTTCCGGGGGCAGCCCCAGCATTTT. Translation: CATSDFRGQPQHF.

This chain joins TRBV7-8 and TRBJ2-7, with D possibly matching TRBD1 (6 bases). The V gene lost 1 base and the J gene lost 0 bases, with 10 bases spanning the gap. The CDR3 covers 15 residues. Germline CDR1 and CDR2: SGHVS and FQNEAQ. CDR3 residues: CASSLVTGPSYEQYF. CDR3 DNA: TGTGCCAGCAGCTTAGTTACAGGGCCCTCCTACGAGCAGTACTTC.

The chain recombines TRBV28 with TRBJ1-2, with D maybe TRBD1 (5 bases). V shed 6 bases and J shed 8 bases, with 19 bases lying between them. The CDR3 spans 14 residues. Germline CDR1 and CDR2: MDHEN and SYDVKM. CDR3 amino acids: CASRTTPRVGGYTF. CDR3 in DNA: TGTGCCAGCAGAACCACGCCCAGGGTCGGGGGCTACACCTTC.

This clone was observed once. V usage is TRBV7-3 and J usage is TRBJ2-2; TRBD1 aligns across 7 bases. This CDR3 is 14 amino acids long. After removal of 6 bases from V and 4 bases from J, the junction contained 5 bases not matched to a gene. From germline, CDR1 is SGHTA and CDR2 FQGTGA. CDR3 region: CASRLRQGTGELFF. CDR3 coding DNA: TGTGCCAGCAGGTTACGACAGGGCACCGGGGAGCTGTTTTTT.

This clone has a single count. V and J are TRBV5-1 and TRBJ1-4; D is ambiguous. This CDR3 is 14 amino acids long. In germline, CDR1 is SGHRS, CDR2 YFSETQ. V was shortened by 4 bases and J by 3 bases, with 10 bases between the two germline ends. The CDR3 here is CASSPSDANEKLFF. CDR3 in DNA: TGCGCCAGCAGCCCCAGCGACGCTAATGAAAAACTGTTTTTT.

The CDR3 DNA is TGTGCCAGCAGCGTCCTGAACACTGAAGCTTTCTTT. This translates into CASSVLNTEAFF. This chain joins TRBV6-5 and TRBJ1-1; no definite D call. Germline values: CDR1 MNHEY, CDR2 SVGAGI. The CDR3 consists of 12 residues. V lost 6 bases and J 0 bases, leaving 5 bases between the germline ends.